This T cell receptor beta chain was documented in a study of vaccination and CD4 T cells after COVID-19. Turning to the study itself: Drawing of post-COVID samples took place a median roughly 100 days after diagnosis (range 35 to 161). General observations from the study: Spike mono-reactivity was evident in 304 of the 307 vaccine-specific clones derived from convalescent patients.

Germline assignment: CDR1 KGHDR and CDR2 SFDVKD. V was cut by 6 bases and J by 4 bases, with 10 bases left in between. The CDR3 has 13 residues. As to this clonotype: Its specificity is unknown.

The sample's treatment: approximately nine-day PBMC culture with coronavirus spike peptide pools or control peptides (ViraFEST assay). Positive PCR dates covered March to December 2020, before US Alpha, Beta and Delta variants. CD4+ T cells that had been cultured provided DNA sequenced with the Oncomine TCR Beta short-read assay. TCRdb re-analysed the PCR reads in MiXCR, keeping a single row per CDR3 protein. Of 17,000 or so distinct CDR3 sequences in the sample, 40% were seen once. The genes are TRBV24-1 and TRBJ2-3; a possible D gene is TRBD2 (6 bases). The specimen sequenced was CD4+ T cells from blood, cultured in vitro. This TCR was sampled from a human donor who had recovered from COVID-19. For the CDR3, the DNA is TGTGCCACCAGTCCCGGAGGGCCAGATACGCAGTATTTT. Protein sequence: CATSPGGPDTQYF.